Given below is one T cell receptor (beta chain) in context. No antigen is known for it. The sample originates from a study of CXCR3-negative and CXCR3-positive naive CD8 T cells. The study's findings and limits: Compared with CXCR3-negative naive cells, CXCR3-positive naive cells showed more hydrophobic TRB CDR3s.

This CDR3 region has 16 residues. Looked up from germline, CDR1 is LNHNV and CDR2 is YYDKDF (reference sequence). Via 5' RACE with UMI labels, TRB cDNA libraries were prepared. With the 5' RACE reads reprocessed, TCRdb shows one record per CDR3 protein and no DNA. Across 120,000 to 150,000 distinct CDR3 sequences, the top ten clones capture about 0.27% of the sample. The source is a human donor in good health. Some clones in this sample may be carry-over from other donors' samples. The chain employs TRBV15 and TRBJ2-7; TCRdb returns TRBD1, unconfirmable since there is no DNA. What was sequenced was naive CXCR3+ CD8+ T cells from blood. Subset noted: CD45RO-CCR7+CD27+CD95- naive CD8+ T cells expressing CXCR3 (TNR3+). The CDR3 spells CATSSTRQGLGYEQYF. Complete variable domain (other parts from reference TRBV15 and TRBJ2-7): DAMVIQNPRYQVTQFGKPVTLSCSQTLNHNVMYWYQQKSSQAPKLLFHYYDKDFNNEADTPDNFQSRRPNTSFCFLDIRSPGLGDTAMYLCATSSTRQGLGYEQYFGPGTRLTVT.